Following are 9 T cell receptor beta chains from one sample sequenced in a study of blood T cell repertoires in COVID-19. Repertoires were generated with immunoSEQ multiplex PCR, while TCRdb's copy carries only in-frame clones and drops some. This table holds under 100,000 clones, roughly 87% found once. Sequencing used peripheral blood. The receptors shown here come from a man aged 45-65 years with acute or convalescent COVID-19.

The V call is TRBV6-1, the J call TRBJ2-7; weak D call: TRBD1 (6 bases). V was clipped by 1 base and J by 3 bases, with 10 bases between them. In germline, CDR1 is MNHNS, CDR2 SASEGT. The CDR3 loop spans 14 amino acids. The CDR3 spells CASSEGTANYEQYV. DNA for the CDR3: TGTGCCAGCAGTGAAGGGACAGCCAACTACGAGCAGTACGTC.

The J gene is TRBJ1-1, the V gene TRBV28; 8 nucleotides line up with TRBD1. Germline V lookup: CDR1 MDHEN, CDR2 SYDVKM. Trimming removed 11 bases from V and 6 bases from J; junction bases left unmatched: 5. The CDR3 contains 11 residues. The CDR3 sequence: CASGGYPEAFF. CDR3 DNA sequence: TGTGCCTCAGGGGGCTACCCTGAAGCTTTCTTT.

The V and J genes are TRBV5-1 and TRBJ1-1; D uncertain. Germline V gene lookup returns CDR1 SGHRS and CDR2 YFSETQ. Trimming shortened V by 4 bases and J by 1 base, and 17 bases separated the two germline ends. CDR3 length: 16 residues. The CDR3 nucleotides are TGCGCCAGCAGCCCAACACCCCTCGGGAGGAACACTGAAGCTTTCTTT. Translated: CASSPTPLGRNTEAFF.

On this clone itself: The sample carries other DNA sequences with the same CDR3. The chain recombines TRBV9 with TRBJ2-1; no reliable D call. V was clipped by 0 bases and J by 7 bases, with 5 bases between them. This CDR3 comprises 12 residues. Germline assignment: CDR1 SGDLS and CDR2 YYNGEE. CDR3 DNA: TGTGCCAGCAGCGTAGGCGTAAATGAGCAGTTCTTC. The encoded protein is CASSVGVNEQFF.

The chain recombines TRBV6-2 or TRBV6-3 with TRBJ1-5, with D possibly being TRBD1 (6 bases). The CDR3 has 16 residues. Trimming removed 2 bases from V and 3 bases from J, with 14 bases in between. Looked up from germline, CDR1 is MNHEY and CDR2 is SVGEGT. The CDR3 is CASSYPIYRDNQPQHF. CDR3 sequence (DNA): TGTGCCAGCAGTTACCCCATCTACAGGGACAATCAGCCCCAGCATTTT.

The V call is TRBV20-1, the J call TRBJ1-6, with 10 bases identical to TRBD1. Trimming cost V 3 bases and J 9 bases; bases outside gene matches: 8. The CDR3 consists of 15 residues. Germline V gene data show CDR1 as DFQATT and CDR2 as SNEGSKA (reference sequence). CDR3 bases: TGCAGTGCTAGTCTTGGACAGGGGGGATTTTCACCCCTCCACTTT. The encoded protein is CSASLGQGGFSPLHF.

This chain uses TRBV6-5 with TRBJ2-3; D remains unclear. The CDR3 is made up of 11 amino acids. CDR1 MNHEY and CDR2 SVGAGI come from the germline V gene. V lost 5 bases and J lost 5, with 5 bases in between. CDR3 DNA: TGTGCCAGCAGTCGACTAGATACGCAGTATTTT. It yields the protein CASSRLDTQYF.

The chain joins TRBV7-2 to TRBJ2-3; D is unclear. With 2 bases removed from V and 0 bases from J, the gap between germline ends came to 6 bases. The CDR3 has 14 residues. Germline loops: CDR1 SGHTA, CDR2 FQGNSA. The CDR3 DNA reads as TGTGCCAGCAGCTTAACGACTAGCACAGATACGCAGTATTTT. Protein product: CASSLTTSTDTQYF.

V is TRBV15 and J is TRBJ2-1, with D unresolved. Germline assignment: CDR1 LNHNV and CDR2 YYDKDF (reference sequence). The CDR3 sequence is 14 residues long. The V gene lost 0 bases and the J gene lost 8 bases, with 11 bases spanning the gap. The CDR3 sequence: CATSRDGGRDEQFF. CDR3 DNA sequence: TGTGCCACCAGCAGAGATGGCGGCCGCGATGAGCAGTTCTTC.